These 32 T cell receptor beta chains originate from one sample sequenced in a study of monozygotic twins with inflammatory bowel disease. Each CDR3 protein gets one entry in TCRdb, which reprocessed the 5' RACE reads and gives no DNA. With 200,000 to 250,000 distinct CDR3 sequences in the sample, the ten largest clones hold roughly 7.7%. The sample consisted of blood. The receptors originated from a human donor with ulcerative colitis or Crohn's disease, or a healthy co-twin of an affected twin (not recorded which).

The CDR3 here is CASSVLQGAPGDEQYF. The V call is TRBV9, the J call TRBJ2-7; there is no DNA to check the TCRdb D call of TRBD1. CDR1 and CDR2 from the germline V gene are SGDLS and YYNGEE. This CDR3 is 16 amino acids long.

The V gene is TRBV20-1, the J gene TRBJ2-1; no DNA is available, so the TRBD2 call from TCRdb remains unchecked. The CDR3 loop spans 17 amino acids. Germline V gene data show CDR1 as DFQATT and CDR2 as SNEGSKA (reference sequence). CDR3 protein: CSAGILRLAGVGGEQFF.

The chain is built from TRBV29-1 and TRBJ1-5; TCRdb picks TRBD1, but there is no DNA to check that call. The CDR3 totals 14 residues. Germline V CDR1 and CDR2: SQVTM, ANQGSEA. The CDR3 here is CSVEYSGRTQPQHF.

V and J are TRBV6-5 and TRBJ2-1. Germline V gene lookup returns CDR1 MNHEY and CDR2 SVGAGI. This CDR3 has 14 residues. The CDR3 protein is CASSYEGIHNEQFF.

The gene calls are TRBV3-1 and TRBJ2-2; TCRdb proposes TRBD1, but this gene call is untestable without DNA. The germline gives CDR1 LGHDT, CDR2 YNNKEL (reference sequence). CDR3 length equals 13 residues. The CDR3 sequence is CASSPGETGELFF.

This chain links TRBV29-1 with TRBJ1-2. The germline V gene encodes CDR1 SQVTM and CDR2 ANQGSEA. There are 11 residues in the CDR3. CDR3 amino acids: CSGRREGAYTF.

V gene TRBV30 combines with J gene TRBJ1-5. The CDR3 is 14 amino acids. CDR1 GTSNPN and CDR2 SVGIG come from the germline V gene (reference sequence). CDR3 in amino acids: CAWSAGSGNQPQHF.

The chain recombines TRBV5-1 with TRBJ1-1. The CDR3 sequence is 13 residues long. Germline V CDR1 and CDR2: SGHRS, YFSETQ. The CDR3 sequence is CASLYRPNTEAFF.

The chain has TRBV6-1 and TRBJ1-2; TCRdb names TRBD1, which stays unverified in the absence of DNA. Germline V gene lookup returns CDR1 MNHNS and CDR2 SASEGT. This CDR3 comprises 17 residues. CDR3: CASSEAERGGLGNGYTF.

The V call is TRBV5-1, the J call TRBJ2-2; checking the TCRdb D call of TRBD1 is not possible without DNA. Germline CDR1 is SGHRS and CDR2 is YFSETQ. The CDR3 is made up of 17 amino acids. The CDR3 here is CASSLAGQGSNTGELFF.

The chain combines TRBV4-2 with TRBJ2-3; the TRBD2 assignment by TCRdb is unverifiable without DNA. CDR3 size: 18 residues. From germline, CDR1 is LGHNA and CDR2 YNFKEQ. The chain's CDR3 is CASSQDVLAGEPTDTQYF.

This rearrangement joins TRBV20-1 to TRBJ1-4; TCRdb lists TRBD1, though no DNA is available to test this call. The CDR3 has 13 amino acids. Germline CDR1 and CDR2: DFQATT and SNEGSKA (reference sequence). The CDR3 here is CSGRGTTNEKLFF.

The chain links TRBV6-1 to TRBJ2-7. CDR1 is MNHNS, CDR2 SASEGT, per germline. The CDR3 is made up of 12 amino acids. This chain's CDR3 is CASTVTDYEQYF.

CDR3: CASSSGTSGLADNEQFF. The chain has TRBV7-9 and TRBJ2-1; the D gene TCRdb calls, TRBD2, cannot be checked with no DNA. Germline V gene sequence: CDR1 SEHNR, CDR2 FQNEAQ (reference sequence). The CDR3 consists of 17 residues. Based on the CDR3 plus reference TRBV7-9 and TRBJ2-1, the full variable domain is DTGVSQNPRHKITKRGQNVTFRCDPISEHNRLYWYRQTLGQGPEFLTYFQNEAQLEKSRLLSDRFSAERPKGSFSTLEIQRTEQGDSAMYLCASSSGTSGLADNEQFFGPGTRLTVL.

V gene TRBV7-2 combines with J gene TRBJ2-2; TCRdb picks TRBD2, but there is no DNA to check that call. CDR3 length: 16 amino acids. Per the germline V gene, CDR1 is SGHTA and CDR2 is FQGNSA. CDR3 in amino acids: CASSLDPAGAGGELFF.

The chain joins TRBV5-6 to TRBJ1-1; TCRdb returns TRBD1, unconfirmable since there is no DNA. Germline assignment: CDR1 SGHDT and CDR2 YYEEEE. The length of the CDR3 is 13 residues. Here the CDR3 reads CASSLGYTGQAFF.

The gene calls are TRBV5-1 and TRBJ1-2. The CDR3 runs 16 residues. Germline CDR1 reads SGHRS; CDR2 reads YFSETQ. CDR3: CASSYETDGPSYGYTF.

The CDR3: CASSPAGTLVETQYF. V usage is TRBV5-4 and J usage is TRBJ2-5; checking the TCRdb D call of TRBD2 is not possible without DNA. This CDR3 has 15 residues. The germline gives CDR1 SGHNT, CDR2 YYREEE (reference sequence).

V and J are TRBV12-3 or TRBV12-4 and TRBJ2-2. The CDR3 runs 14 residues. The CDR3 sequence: CASRFGLNTGELFF.

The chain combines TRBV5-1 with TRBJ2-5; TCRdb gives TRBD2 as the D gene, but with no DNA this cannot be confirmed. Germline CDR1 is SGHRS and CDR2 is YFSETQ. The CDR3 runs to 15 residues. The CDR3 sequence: CASSLVAGREETQYF.

The chain's CDR3 is CANISADTGELFF. This chain connects TRBV12-3 or TRBV12-4 to TRBJ2-2. The CDR3 contains 13 residues.

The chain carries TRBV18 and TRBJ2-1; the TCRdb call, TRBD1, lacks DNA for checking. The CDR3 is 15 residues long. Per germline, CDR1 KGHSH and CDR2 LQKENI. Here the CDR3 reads CASSPMGQLIGEQFF.

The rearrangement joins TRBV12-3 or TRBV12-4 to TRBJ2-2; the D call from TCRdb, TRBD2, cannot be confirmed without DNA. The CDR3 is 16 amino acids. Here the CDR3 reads CASTWAHYQNTGELFF.

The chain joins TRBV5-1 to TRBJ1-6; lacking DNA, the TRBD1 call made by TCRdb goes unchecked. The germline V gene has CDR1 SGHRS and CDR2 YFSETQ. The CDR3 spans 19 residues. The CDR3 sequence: CASSLEGSAPHSYNSPLHF. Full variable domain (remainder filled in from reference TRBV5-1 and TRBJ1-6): KAGVTQTPRYLIKTRGQQVTLSCSPISGHRSVSWYQQTPGQGLQFLFEYFSETQRNKGNFPGRFSGRQFSNSRSEMNVSTLELGDSALYLCASSLEGSAPHSYNSPLHFGNGTRLTVT.

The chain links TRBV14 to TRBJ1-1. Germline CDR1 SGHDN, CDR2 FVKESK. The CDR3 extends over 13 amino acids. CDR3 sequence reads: CASSQQTNTEAFF.

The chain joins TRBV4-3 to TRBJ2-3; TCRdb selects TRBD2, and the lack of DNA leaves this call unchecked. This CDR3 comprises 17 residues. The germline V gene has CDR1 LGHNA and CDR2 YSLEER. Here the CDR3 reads CASSQDSGPAEEDTQYF.

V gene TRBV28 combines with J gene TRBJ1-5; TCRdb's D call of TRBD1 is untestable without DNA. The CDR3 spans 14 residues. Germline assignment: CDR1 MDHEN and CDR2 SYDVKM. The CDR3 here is CASSPGTGNQPQHF.

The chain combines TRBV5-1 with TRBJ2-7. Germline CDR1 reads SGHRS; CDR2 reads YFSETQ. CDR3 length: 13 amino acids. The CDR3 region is CASSSGHPYEQYF.

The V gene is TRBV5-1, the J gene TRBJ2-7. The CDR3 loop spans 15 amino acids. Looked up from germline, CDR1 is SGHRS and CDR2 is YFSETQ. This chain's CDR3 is CASSPAQVPRDEQYF.

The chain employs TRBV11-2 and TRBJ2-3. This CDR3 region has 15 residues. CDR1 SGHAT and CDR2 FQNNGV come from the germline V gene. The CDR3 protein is CASSLSSFYTDTQYF.

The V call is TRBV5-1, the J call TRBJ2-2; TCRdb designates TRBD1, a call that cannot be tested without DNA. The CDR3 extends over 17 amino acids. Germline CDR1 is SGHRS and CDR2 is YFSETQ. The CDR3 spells CASSPQGGTVKTGELFF.

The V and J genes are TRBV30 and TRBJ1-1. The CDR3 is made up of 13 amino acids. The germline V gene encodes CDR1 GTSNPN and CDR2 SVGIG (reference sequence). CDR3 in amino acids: CAWSGWQGAEAFF. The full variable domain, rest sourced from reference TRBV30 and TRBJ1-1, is SQTIHQWPATLVQPVGSPLSLECTVEGTSNPNLYWYRQAAGRGLQLLFYSVGIGQISSEVPQNLSASRPQDRQFILSSKKLLLSDSGFYLCAWSGWQGAEAFFGQGTRLTVV.